This T cell receptor (beta chain) was observed in a study of T cell responses to AZD1222 COVID-19 vaccine. Trimming took 0 bases from V and 1 from J, leaving 12 bases between them. Germline V CDR1 and CDR2: LGHNA, YNFKEQ. CDR3 size: 17 residues. This table comes from immunoSEQ multiplex PCR, and its TCRdb copy is limited to in-frame clones, with some not included. In the table there are 180,000 or so clones, around 89% of which are singletons. This clone was picked up a small number of times. The receptor was derived from an adult who received the MenACWY meningococcal vaccine as a control. The material sequenced was peripheral blood, taken 28 days after the second dose of the MenACWY control vaccine. The J gene is TRBJ2-2, the V gene TRBV4-2; D not certain. CDR3 sequence: CASSQDFGSMNTGELFF. CDR3 bases: TGTGCCAGCAGCCAAGATTTCGGGTCCATGAACACCGGGGAGCTGTTTTTT.